Below, 3 T cell receptor beta chains from the same sample are listed, as sequenced in a study of early T cells in non-severe SARS-CoV-2 infection. TCRdb re-called the 5' RACE reads with MiXCR, one entry per CDR3 protein. This repertoire shows approximately 79,000 distinct CDR3 sequences, about 13% found once; its top ten account for approximately 6.5%. Specimen: whole blood. The source is an adult who was a healthcare worker with PCR-confirmed SARS-CoV-2 infection or an uninfected control (not recorded which).

In its sample, this clonotype was seen many times. The gene calls are TRBV6-1 and TRBJ2-1; 9 bases are shared with TRBD2. This CDR3 has 23 amino acids. Trimming took 3 bases from V and 0 from J; bases not matched to a gene: 24. Germline V gene lookup returns CDR1 MNHNS and CDR2 SASEGT. The chain's CDR3 is CASSEAPGAGGMKVRSSYNEQFF. CDR3 nucleotides: TGTGCCAGCAGTGAGGCCCCAGGAGCGGGGGGAATGAAAGTTAGGAGCTCCTACAATGAGCAGTTCTTC.

This clonotype was seen a handful of times. CDR3 DNA sequence: TGCAGTGCTAGAGATCCGAACACCGGGGAGCTGTTTTTT. It yields the protein CSARDPNTGELFF. V gene TRBV20-1 combines with J gene TRBJ2-2; D uncertain. V was cut by 0 bases and J by 0 bases, with 2 bases left in between. This CDR3 has 13 amino acids. Germline V gene data show CDR1 as DFQATT and CDR2 as SNEGSKA (reference sequence).

This clonotype was found a few times. V is TRBV7-9 and J is TRBJ2-7, with a weak D call TRBD2 (5 bases). Germline CDR1 SEHNR, CDR2 FQNEAQ (reference sequence). V lost 0 bases to trimming and J lost 0 bases, with 9 bases between them. The CDR3 extends over 15 amino acids. The CDR3 protein is CASSLASGSSYEQYF. CDR3 DNA: TGTGCCAGCAGCTTAGCGAGTGGGAGCTCCTACGAGCAGTACTTC. Filled out from reference TRBV7-9 and TRBJ2-7, the complete variable domain reads DTGVSQNPRHKITKRGQNVTFRCDPISEHNRLYWYRQTLGQGPEFLTYFQNEAQLEKSRLLSDRFSAERPKGSFSTLEIQRTEQGDSAMYLCASSLASGSSYEQYFGPGTRLTVT.